Described below is a single T cell receptor (beta chain) sequence and its context. The study recruited people aged roughly 18 to 100 years across roughly 23 US areas. These data come from a study of blood T cell repertoires in COVID-19. Study at large: Sites in the United States, Italy and Spain provided acute and convalescent COVID-19 samples. Nucleic acid was either cDNA or gDNA, and it came from T cells, B-cell-depleted T cells, or PBMCs.

From germline, CDR1 is SGHTA and CDR2 FQGNSA. The V and J ends lost 3 bases and 2 bases respectively, with 13 bases between them. The CDR3 covers 15 residues. Only in-frame clones appear in the TCRdb table, and some are missing; sequencing was by immunoSEQ multiplex PCR. The data show 200,000 to 250,000 clones, with 85% seen just once and around 9.8% held by the top ten. This rearrangement joins TRBV7-2 to TRBJ1-1, with D tentatively TRBD1 (6 bases). Sequenced input: PBMCs or T cells enriched from blood (not recorded which). The sequence derives from a woman aged 50 to 60 with acute COVID-19. In nucleotides, the CDR3 is TGTGCCAGCAGCTTGCGGACGGGACAAAACACTGAAGCTTTCTTT. Translating it yields CASSLRTGQNTEAFF.